The rows below give T cell receptor beta chains drawn from one sample of a study of T cell responses to AZD1222 COVID-19 vaccine. Here immunoSEQ multiplex PCR was the method, and the copy in TCRdb shows in-frame clones only, minus some. The sample lists roughly 150,000 clones, roughly nine tenths seen once, with approximately 1.9% in the top ten. The sequences come from peripheral blood, collected on day 0 of AZD1222 vaccination. These receptors were taken from an adult in good health. The CDR3 runs from the conserved cysteine through the conserved F or W. The order of the fields is D gene, V gene, J gene, clone size, CDR3 protein, CDR3 DNA. The D gene is left open where the match is weak. Some rows have no size entry. The others give once, few or many, or a class for an expanded clone.

D gene: TRBD1; V gene: TRBV6-5; J gene: TRBJ2-7; clone size: .; CDR3 protein: CACTGTGGYEQYF; CDR3 DNA: TGTGCCTGCACCGGGACAGGGGGCTACGAGCAGTACTTC
D gene: .; V gene: TRBV10-1; J gene: TRBJ1-1; clone size: .; CDR3 protein: CASSGTPNTEAFF; CDR3 DNA: TGCGCCAGCAGTGGGACACCCAACACTGAAGCTTTCTTT
D gene: .; V gene: TRBV6-1; J gene: TRBJ1-4; clone size: .; CDR3 protein: CASSEGGTNEKLFF; CDR3 DNA: TGTGCCAGCAGTGAAGGTGGCACTAATGAAAAACTGTTTTTT
D gene: .; V gene: TRBV7-9; J gene: TRBJ2-2; clone size: .; CDR3 protein: CASRSDGGELFF; CDR3 DNA: TGTGCCAGCCGAAGCGACGGCGGGGAGCTGTTTTTT
D gene: TRBD1; V gene: TRBV19; J gene: TRBJ2-3; clone size: .; CDR3 protein: CASGPATGDTDTQYF; CDR3 DNA: TGTGCCAGTGGACCGGCTACAGGGGACACAGATACGCAGTATTTT
D gene: .; V gene: TRBV30; J gene: TRBJ1-1; clone size: .; CDR3 protein: CAWTSMIGFSGTEAFF; CDR3 DNA: TGTGCCTGGACATCTATGATCGGGTTTAGTGGCACTGAAGCTTTCTTT
D gene: TRBD1; V gene: TRBV6-6; J gene: TRBJ2-5; clone size: once; CDR3 protein: CASSWDSRQETQYF; CDR3 DNA: TGTGCCAGCAGCTGGGACAGCCGCCAAGAGACCCAGTACTTC
D gene: TRBD2; V gene: TRBV18; J gene: TRBJ2-1; clone size: .; CDR3 protein: CASSPRAAGEVEQFF; CDR3 DNA: TGTGCCAGCTCACCAAGGGCGGCGGGGGAAGTGGAGCAGTTCTTC
D gene: .; V gene: TRBV6-2/TRBV6-3; J gene: TRBJ2-7; clone size: .; CDR3 protein: CASSYLPPLVYEQYF; CDR3 DNA: TGTGCCAGCAGTTACCTACCGCCTCTCGTTTACGAGCAGTACTTC
D gene: .; V gene: TRBV9; J gene: TRBJ1-6; clone size: .; CDR3 protein: CASSVVPDSPLHF; CDR3 DNA: TGTGCCAGCAGCGTAGTTCCTGATTCACCCCTCCACTTT
D gene: .; V gene: TRBV5-4; J gene: TRBJ1-5; clone size: .; CDR3 protein: CASSLEGYGQPQHF; CDR3 DNA: TGTGCCAGCAGCTTGGAGGGTTACGGACAGCCCCAGCATTTT
D gene: .; V gene: TRBV9; J gene: TRBJ1-3; clone size: .; CDR3 protein: CASTPDIRENTIYF; CDR3 DNA: TGTGCCAGCACTCCAGACATAAGGGAGAACACCATATATTTT
D gene: .; V gene: TRBV18; J gene: TRBJ2-4; clone size: .; CDR3 protein: CASSPMERGVTKNIQYF; CDR3 DNA: TGTGCCAGCTCACCGATGGAAAGGGGGGTTACCAAAAACATTCAGTACTTC
D gene: .; V gene: TRBV3-1/TRBV3-2; J gene: TRBJ1-1; clone size: once; CDR3 protein: CASSPITRGTEAFF; CDR3 DNA: TGTGCCAGCAGCCCAATCACCCGGGGGACTGAAGCTTTCTTT
D gene: .; V gene: TRBV28; J gene: TRBJ1-6; clone size: .; CDR3 protein: CASSWGEGVNSPLHF; CDR3 DNA: TGTGCCAGCAGTTGGGGTGAGGGAGTCAATTCACCCCTCCACTTT
D gene: .; V gene: TRBV4-3; J gene: TRBJ1-6; clone size: few; CDR3 protein: CASSQDENSPLHF; CDR3 DNA: TGCGCCAGCAGCCAAGATGAGAATTCACCCCTCCACTTT
D gene: TRBD1; V gene: TRBV3-1/TRBV3-2; J gene: TRBJ2-5; clone size: .; CDR3 protein: CASSHDLRDRARQTQYF; CDR3 DNA: TGTGCCAGCAGCCACGACCTCCGGGACAGGGCCCGGCAGACCCAGTACTTC
D gene: .; V gene: TRBV14; J gene: TRBJ2-5; clone size: .; CDR3 protein: CASSQGTGGGETQYF; CDR3 DNA: TGTGCCAGCAGCCAAGGGACAGGCGGGGGAGAGACCCAGTACTTC
D gene: .; V gene: TRBV5-1; J gene: TRBJ1-1; clone size: .; CDR3 protein: CASSATKDEAFF; CDR3 DNA: TGCGCCAGCAGCGCAACCAAGGATGAAGCTTTCTTT
D gene: .; V gene: TRBV7-9; J gene: TRBJ2-2; clone size: .; CDR3 protein: CASSSRQTGELFF; CDR3 DNA: TGTGCCAGCAGCTCCAGACAGACCGGGGAGCTGTTTTTT
D gene: .; V gene: TRBV20-1; J gene: TRBJ2-7; clone size: .; CDR3 protein: CSAHTSYEQYF; CDR3 DNA: TGCAGTGCTCACACCTCCTACGAGCAGTACTTC
D gene: TRBD1; V gene: TRBV3-1/TRBV3-2; J gene: TRBJ1-3; clone size: .; CDR3 protein: CASSLREATGNSGNTIYF; CDR3 DNA: TGTGCCAGCAGCCTTAGAGAGGCGACAGGGAACTCTGGAAACACCATATATTTT
D gene: .; V gene: TRBV11-3; J gene: TRBJ1-4; clone size: .; CDR3 protein: CASSLVDF; CDR3 DNA: TGTGCCAGCAGCTTAGTGGATTTT
D gene: TRBD1; V gene: TRBV19; J gene: TRBJ1-6; clone size: .; CDR3 protein: CASRSRGQGGNSPLHF; CDR3 DNA: TGTGCCAGTAGATCCCGGGGGCAGGGGGGTAATTCACCCCTCCACTTT
D gene: .; V gene: TRBV19; J gene: TRBJ2-1; clone size: .; CDR3 protein: CASSMTGNEQFF; CDR3 DNA: TGTGCCAGTAGCATGACGGGGAATGAGCAGTTCTTC
D gene: .; V gene: TRBV7-9; J gene: TRBJ1-6; clone size: .; CDR3 protein: CASSPWRDSPLHF; CDR3 DNA: TGTGCCAGCAGCCCTTGGAGGGATTCACCCCTCCACTTT
D gene: TRBD2; V gene: TRBV27; J gene: TRBJ2-7; clone size: .; CDR3 protein: CASSLVAGGSYEQYF; CDR3 DNA: TGTGCCAGCAGTTTAGTAGCGGGAGGATCCTACGAGCAGTACTTC
D gene: .; V gene: TRBV4-1; J gene: TRBJ1-1; clone size: .; CDR3 protein: CASSQVIGMNTEAFF; CDR3 DNA: TGCGCCAGCAGCCAAGTGATAGGGATGAACACTGAAGCTTTCTTT
D gene: .; V gene: TRBV7-8; J gene: TRBJ2-7; clone size: once; CDR3 protein: CASSLVDTSYEQYF; CDR3 DNA: TGTGCCAGCAGCTTAGTCGACACTTCCTACGAGCAGTACTTC
D gene: TRBD1; V gene: TRBV10-2; J gene: TRBJ1-1; clone size: .; CDR3 protein: CASSESTGTTEAFF; CDR3 DNA: TGCGCCAGCAGTGAGTCGACAGGGACGACTGAAGCTTTCTTT
D gene: TRBD2; V gene: TRBV9; J gene: TRBJ2-7; clone size: once; CDR3 protein: CASSAQGLADEQYF; CDR3 DNA: TGTGCCAGCAGCGCCCAGGGACTAGCGGACGAGCAGTACTTC
D gene: TRBD2; V gene: TRBV6-2/TRBV6-3; J gene: TRBJ2-1; clone size: .; CDR3 protein: CASSSPLADNEQFF; CDR3 DNA: TGTGCCAGCAGCTCTCCACTAGCGGACAATGAGCAGTTCTTC